These 7 T cell receptor beta chains were sequenced from one sample in a study of T cells in Graves' hyperthyroidism and ophthalmopathy. The source material, RNA transcripts, was used to amplify TCR beta CDR3 regions. The TCR CDR3 was amplified in a first-round RT-PCR using the HTBI primer set. TCRdb redid the calling of the multiplex PCR reads with MiXCR, one entry per CDR3 protein. The sample records about 400,000 distinct CDR3 sequences, about 14% being singletons. Sequencing used blood. The receptors stem from a man aged 45-60 years with Graves' ophthalmopathy.

This clonotype was observed a handful of times. The genes are TRBV12-3 or TRBV12-4 and TRBJ1-4; D not resolved. CDR3 length: 14 amino acids. The V and J ends lost 3 bases and 8 bases respectively, with 13 bases between them. The CDR3 bases are TGTGCCAGCAGTTTGGCTGGGTCTTCGGAAAAACTGTTTTTT. This gives the protein CASSLAGSSEKLFF.

In this sample, this clonotype turned up many times. This rearrangement joins TRBV12-3 or TRBV12-4 to TRBJ1-1; maybe TRBD1 (5 bases). The CDR3 loop spans 15 amino acids. V lost 6 bases and J 0 bases, leaving 14 bases between the germline ends. The CDR3 is CASRGGIIVNTEAFF. The CDR3 DNA sequence: TGTGCCAGCAGGGGGGGAATCATCGTGAACACTGAAGCTTTCTTT.

This clonotype appeared many times. CDR3 DNA: TGTGCCAGCAGCGGCGGGACCGGGACTAGCGGAACTAGCACAGATACGCAGTATTTT. Its protein product is CASSGGTGTSGTSTDTQYF. The rearrangement links TRBV9 to TRBJ2-3; 11 bases map to TRBD2. Germline V gene data show CDR1 as SGDLS and CDR2 as YYNGEE. The V segment lost 3 bases and the J segment 0 bases; nucleotides outside the gene matches: 12. The CDR3 length is 19 residues.

This clonotype was seen more than once but under ten times. This chain joins TRBV10-3 and TRBJ2-1; 9 nucleotides align to TRBD2. Looked up from germline, CDR1 is ENHRY and CDR2 is SYGVKD. V shed 9 bases, J shed 8 bases, and the junction held 11 bases outside the gene matches. CDR3 size: 14 residues. The DNA for the CDR3 is TGTGCCATTGAGGGGCGGGAGGGCCTCCATGAGCAGTTCTTC. Its translation is CAIEGREGLHEQFF.

This clonotype was recorded at least ten times. The chain recombines TRBV3-1 with TRBJ2-1, with a tentative D call TRBD2 (5 bases). The CDR3 totals 12 residues. Germline-derived CDR1 and CDR2 are LGHDT and YNNKEL (reference sequence). Trimming stripped 5 bases from V and 8 bases from J, with 10 bases between. CDR3 bases: TGTGCCAGCAGCATTGGGAGATATGAGCAGTTCTTC. It specifies CASSIGRYEQFF.

The V and J genes are TRBV2 and TRBJ1-6, with TRBD1 matching over 11 bases. This CDR3 region has 16 residues. Germline assignment: CDR1 SNHLY and CDR2 FYNNEI. The trim removed 6 bases at V and 7 bases at J, leaving 8 bases unmatched. As DNA, the CDR3 is TGTGCCAGCAGCACCTCCGGGGACAGGGGGAATTCACCCCTCCACTTT. Protein sequence: CASSTSGDRGNSPLHF. The full variable domain, with the rest looked up from reference TRBV2 and TRBJ1-6, is EPEVTQTPSHQVTQMGQEVILRCVPISNHLYFYWYRQILGQKVEFLVSFYNNEISEKSEIFDDQFSVERPDGSNFTLKIRSTKLEDSAMYFCASSTSGDRGNSPLHFGNGTRLTVT.

This clonotype was detected a few times. The V gene is TRBV12-5, the J gene TRBJ2-1, with D hard to call. Trimming took 7 bases from V and 7 from J, leaving 14 bases between them. Germline V gene lookup returns CDR1 LGHNT and CDR2 FRNRAP. CDR3 length: 13 residues. CDR3 nucleotides: TGTGCTAGTGAGGCTTCATTAGGGAATGAGCAGTTCTTC. Translating gives CASEASLGNEQFF.